The 25 T cell receptor beta chains listed next were all sequenced from one sample in a study of shared clonotypes between healthy human individuals. Some clones are missing from TCRdb's copy, which holds only in-frame ones; the method was immunoSEQ multiplex PCR. The table shows roughly 2 million clones, with about 94% occurring only once. Sample: naive CD4+ T cells sorted from blood. Stated subset: CD45RA+ positively selected. Receptors originate from a man younger than 35 in good health.

This chain links TRBV23-1 with TRBJ2-1; TRBD2 aligns across 7 bases. TRBV23-1 is noted as an ORF with a role that remains uncertain. The J segment lost 12 bases and the V segment lost 6 bases, leaving 17 bases of the junction unmatched. This CDR3 is 15 amino acids long. CDR3 sequence: CASSRYFGTTSLQFF. CDR3 sequence (DNA): TGCGCCAGCAGCCGATATTTTGGGACTACGAGTCTGCAGTTCTTC.

This clone was seen a single time. The chain employs TRBV6-5 and TRBJ2-7, with TRBD2 as a possible D gene (5 bases). The CDR3 runs to 15 residues. The V end was cut by 0 bases, the J end by 0 bases, with 9 bases between. The germline V gene has CDR1 MNHEY and CDR2 SVGAGI. The CDR3 protein is CASSYSASRSYEQYF. DNA of the CDR3: TGTGCCAGCAGTTACTCGGCTAGCCGCTCCTACGAGCAGTACTTC.

J is TRBJ2-7 and V is TRBV4-1; 9 bases line up with TRBD2. The CDR3 runs 18 residues. Trimming took 1 base from V and 0 from J; bases not matched to a gene: 10. Per the germline V gene, CDR1 is MGHRA and CDR2 is YSYEKL. The CDR3 spells CASSQVPTSGGSSYEQYF. CDR3 DNA sequence: TGCGCCAGCAGCCAAGTTCCAACAAGCGGGGGGAGCTCCTACGAGCAGTACTTC.

This clone was seen once. The rearrangement uses TRBV10-3 and TRBJ1-2; 7 bases map to TRBD1. In germline, CDR1 is ENHRY, CDR2 SYGVKD. With V trimmed by 4 bases and J by 8 bases, 7 bases remained unmatched. This CDR3 spans 13 amino acids. The CDR3 region is CAISGQGSGGYTF. The DNA of the CDR3 is TGTGCCATCAGTGGACAGGGCTCGGGAGGCTACACCTTC.

V gene TRBV5-3 combines with J gene TRBJ2-5; a possible D gene is TRBD2 (6 bases). TRBV5-3 is an ORF, and what it does is uncertain. The V gene lost 3 bases and the J gene lost 2 bases, with 32 bases spanning the gap. CDR3 length: 21 amino acids. The CDR3 reads CARSYGPRHHVWGEEQETQYF. As DNA, the CDR3 is TGTGCCAGAAGCTACGGCCCACGCCACCACGTTTGGGGGGAAGAACAAGAGACCCAGTACTTC.

J is TRBJ2-2 and V is TRBV7-2; D not certain. This CDR3 contains 13 residues. Germline CDR1 and CDR2: SGHTA and FQGNSA. Trimming shortened V by 6 bases and J by 6 bases, and 11 bases separated the two germline ends. CDR3 DNA: TGTGCCAGCAGGAGAATCCTGGCCGGGGAGCTGTTTTTT. Translating gives CASRRILAGELFF.

The chain is built from TRBV18 and TRBJ1-3; D might be TRBD1 (6 bases). CDR3 length equals 14 residues. The germline V gene encodes CDR1 KGHSH and CDR2 LQKENI. V lost 6 bases and J 1 base, leaving 10 bases between the germline ends. The CDR3 sequence: CASSETGSGNTIYF. The CDR3 DNA reads TGTGCCAGCTCGGAGACAGGATCTGGAAACACCATATATTTT.

The chain recombines TRBV5-1 with TRBJ2-4, with 8 nucleotides matching TRBD1. The V and J ends lost 4 bases and 15 bases, in that order; junction bases with no gene match: 12. Germline V gene lookup returns CDR1 SGHRS and CDR2 YFSETQ. The CDR3 has 13 residues. The CDR3 DNA is TGCGCCAGCAGCCATGGACAGGGTCTTATCTCGTACTTC. Encoded protein: CASSHGQGLISYF.

This chain joins TRBV10-3 and TRBJ2-1; 9 bases map to TRBD2. The CDR3 sequence is 15 residues long. Germline V gives CDR1 ENHRY, CDR2 SYGVKD. V lost 6 bases, J lost 6 bases, and 9 bases stayed unmatched. This CDR3 reads CAIRGSREGRNEQFF. The CDR3 nucleotides read TGTGCCATCAGAGGATCGCGGGAGGGCCGCAATGAGCAGTTCTTC.

The rearrangement links TRBV6-1 to TRBJ2-7; D remains unclear. The V end was cut by 4 bases, the J end by 1 base, with 8 bases between. This CDR3 comprises 13 residues. Germline CDR1 MNHNS, CDR2 SASEGT. In DNA, the CDR3 is TGTGCCAGCAGTGGGGGAATTTCCTACGAGCAGTACTTC. Translated: CASSGGISYEQYF.

The V call is TRBV6-1, the J call TRBJ2-1; the match to TRBD2 covers 10 bases. V was pared by 3 bases and J by 7 bases, with 6 bases of the junction left unmatched. The CDR3 contains 15 residues. Germline V gene data show CDR1 as MNHNS and CDR2 as SASEGT. The CDR3 region is CASSEPSGGSNEQFF. CDR3 coding DNA: TGTGCCAGCAGTGAGCCTAGCGGGGGTTCGAATGAGCAGTTCTTC.

As to this clone: An end of the junction differs from the germline gene, which may be a read error. The V and J genes are TRBV5-1 and TRBJ2-7; maybe TRBD1 (6 bases). This CDR3 contains 17 residues. The germline V gene encodes CDR1 SGHRS and CDR2 YFSETQ. The CDR3 nucleotides read TGCGCCAGCAGGTTGGTTTGGAACCGGGACATGATCTACGAGCAGTACTTC. Amino acid sequence: CASRLVWNRDMIYEQYF.

The chain recombines TRBV9 with TRBJ2-3, with 10 positions matching TRBD2. This CDR3 region has 16 residues. Losses at the gene ends were 4 bases for V and 4 bases for J; bases not matched to a gene: 9. Germline V gives CDR1 SGDLS, CDR2 YYNGEE. The CDR3 bases are TGTGCCAGCAGCCCCATGAGCGGGGGGGCCCCAGATACGCAGTATTTT. Translation gives CASSPMSGGAPDTQYF.

The chain joins TRBV10-3 to TRBJ1-4; TRBD1 matches 8 bases. This CDR3 spans 14 amino acids. Trimming took 4 bases from V and 8 from J; bases not matched to a gene: 6. CDR1 and CDR2 from the germline V gene are ENHRY and SYGVKD. The CDR3 reads CAISGTGHAEKLFF. The CDR3 DNA sequence: TGTGCCATCAGTGGGACAGGGCATGCAGAAAAACTGTTTTTT.

V and J are TRBV4-2 and TRBJ2-7; TRBD2 matches 13 bases. The germline V gene has CDR1 LGHNA and CDR2 YNFKEQ. With V trimmed by 3 bases and J by 2 bases, 1 base remained unmatched. The CDR3 covers 15 residues. The CDR3 coding sequence is TGTGCCAGCAGCCACGGACTAGCGGGAGCCTACGAGCAGTACTTC. Its translation is CASSHGLAGAYEQYF.

Note on this clone: The same CDR3 arises from other DNA sequences in this sample as well. This chain links TRBV7-2 with TRBJ2-3; D is perhaps TRBD2 (6 bases). V was shortened by 1 base and J by 3 bases, with 11 bases between the two germline ends. Germline V CDR1 and CDR2: SGHTA, FQGNSA. The CDR3 covers 15 residues. CDR3 residues: CASSLGPGGTDTQYF. The CDR3 nucleotides read TGTGCCAGCAGCTTAGGGCCTGGAGGGACAGATACGCAGTATTTT.

V is TRBV5-1 and J is TRBJ2-7; TRBD2 is a possible D gene (5 bases). In germline, CDR1 is SGHRS, CDR2 YFSETQ. V shed 0 bases and J shed 3 bases, with 19 bases lying between them. The CDR3 has 17 residues. The DNA for the CDR3 is TGCGCCAGCAGCTTGGGGGTAGCGCTGGAGGTGGGCTACGAGCAGTACTTC. Protein sequence: CASSLGVALEVGYEQYF.

The J gene is TRBJ2-7, the V gene TRBV5-8; 9 bases align to TRBD1. The CDR3 runs to 16 residues. After removal of 4 bases from V and 3 bases from J, the junction contained 11 bases not matched to a gene. From germline, CDR1 is SGHTS and CDR2 YDEGEE. CDR3 residues: CASSGLQGAPFYEQYF. In DNA, the CDR3 is TGTGCCAGCAGCGGATTACAGGGGGCTCCTTTCTACGAGCAGTACTTC. The entire variable domain, with the rest obtained from reference TRBV5-8 and TRBJ2-7, is as follows: EAGVTQSPTHLIKTRGQQATLRCSPISGHTSVYWYQQALGLGLQFLLWYDEGEERNRGNFPPRFSGRQFPNYSSELNVNALELEDSALYLCASSGLQGAPFYEQYFGPGTRLTVT.

On this clone itself: Other DNA sequences in this specimen translate into the identical CDR3. The chain joins TRBV6-6 to TRBJ1-1; D perhaps matches TRBD1 (5 bases). This CDR3 comprises 15 residues. V lost 2 bases, J lost 0 bases, and 10 bases lay in between. Germline lookup yields CDR1 MNHNY and CDR2 SVGAGI (reference sequence). The CDR3 DNA follows: TGTGCCAGCAGTTACGGTAGGGGCATGAACACTGAAGCTTTCTTT. Residues: CASSYGRGMNTEAFF.

The genes are TRBV9 and TRBJ2-7; 10 positions agree with TRBD1. The CDR3 extends over 14 amino acids. The V gene's germline CDR1 is SGDLS and CDR2 YYNGEE. V lost 2 bases and J lost 5; bases outside the gene matches: 4. The CDR3 nucleotides read TGTGCCAGCAGCGTCGGACAGGGGGTGAACGAGCAGTACTTC. This codes for CASSVGQGVNEQYF.

The chain couples TRBV14 to TRBJ2-2; tentatively, D is TRBD1 or TRBD2 (5 bases each). CDR3 size: 16 residues. The V gene's germline CDR1 is SGHDN and CDR2 FVKESK. The V end lost 3 bases, the J end lost 1 base, and 12 bases lay between the germline ends. CDR3 sequence (DNA): TGTGCCAGCAGCCAGCAGGGACCCATGAACACCGGGGAGCTGTTTTTT. Translation gives CASSQQGPMNTGELFF.

This sequence joins TRBV29-1 and TRBJ1-1, with a weak D call TRBD1 (6 bases). Germline CDR1 is SQVTM and CDR2 is ANQGSEA. The CDR3 loop spans 13 amino acids. Trimming left V 5 bases short and J 1 base short, with 11 bases between. CDR3 residues: CSVRGAANTEAFF. The CDR3 nucleotides are TGCAGCGTTCGGGGGGCAGCGAACACTGAAGCTTTCTTT.

Here the CDR3 DNA reads TGTGCCTGGAGAAAGGGTGGGGGTGAAGCTTTCTTT. Amino acid sequence: CAWRKGGGEAFF. V gene TRBV30 combines with J gene TRBJ1-1; tentatively, D is TRBD1 (5 bases). Germline V gene lookup returns CDR1 GTSNPN and CDR2 SVGIG (reference sequence). V was shortened by 3 bases and J by 7 bases, with 12 bases between the two germline ends. The CDR3 loop spans 12 amino acids.

As concerns this clone: Within the sample, other DNA sequences also encode this same CDR3. The chain is built from TRBV4-3 and TRBJ2-2; D ambiguous. V shed 0 bases and J shed 1 base, with 3 bases lying between them. The CDR3 contains 14 residues. Germline V CDR1 and CDR2: LGHNA, YSLEER. CDR3 protein: CASSQEQNTGELFF. In DNA form, the CDR3 reads TGCGCCAGCAGCCAAGAACAGAACACCGGGGAGCTGTTTTTT.

V gene TRBV7-9 combines with J gene TRBJ2-3, with D maybe TRBD2 (6 bases). V was clipped by 3 bases and J by 4 bases, with 17 bases between them. The CDR3 runs to 16 residues. Germline V gene sequence: CDR1 SEHNR, CDR2 FQNEAQ (reference sequence). The CDR3 DNA reads TGTGCCAGCAGCTTTGGGCCCGGGAGTAGCGCAGATACGCAGTATTTT. This translates into CASSFGPGSSADTQYF.